These 21 T cell receptor beta chains came from one sample sequenced in a study of cytotoxic CD8 clonotypes in ibrutinib-treated CLL. Clones were sequenced by immunoSEQ multiplex PCR, and TCRdb holds only the in-frame ones, with some missing. The sample carries a few hundred thousand clones, under 70% recorded once. The specimen was PBMCs, collected after 36 months of ibrutinib treatment. These receptors originate from a human donor with chronic lymphocytic leukemia.

For this clone: A read error may account for a junction end that differs from germline. Other nucleotide sequences in the sample specify the same CDR3. The chain recombines TRBV7-3 with TRBJ2-7, with unresolved D. The CDR3 has 15 residues. The V gene's germline CDR1 is SGHTA and CDR2 FQGTGA. The CDR3: CASSLTSSNSYEQYF. CDR3 in DNA: TGCGCCAGCAGCTTAACATCCTCCAACTCCTACGAGCAGTACTTC.

The chain couples TRBV6-5 to TRBJ2-6; the D is unclear. The CDR3 covers 16 residues. V lost 4 bases and J 0 bases, leaving 10 bases between the germline ends. Germline V gives CDR1 MNHEY, CDR2 SVGAGI. CDR3 amino acids: CASSFLTGSGANVLTF. The CDR3 coding sequence is TGTGCCAGCAGTTTCCTGACCGGCTCTGGGGCCAACGTCCTGACTTTC.

The rearrangement uses TRBV5-4 and TRBJ2-7; 9 nucleotides agree with TRBD2. Trimming at V came to 2 bases and at J to 2 bases, leaving 2 bases not matched to a gene. CDR1 and CDR2 (germline): SGHNT, YYREEE (reference sequence). The CDR3 contains 14 residues. The CDR3 reads CASSLLAGPYEQYF. The CDR3 bases are TGTGCCAGCAGCTTACTAGCGGGCCCCTACGAGCAGTACTTC.

This clone was found a few times. The chain carries TRBV4-2 and TRBJ1-1, with TRBD1 as a possible D gene (6 bases). There are 15 residues in the CDR3. The V end lost 4 bases, the J end lost 0 bases, and 12 bases lay between the germline ends. CDR1 is LGHNA, CDR2 YNFKEQ, per germline. The CDR3 coding sequence is TGTGCCAGCAGCCGACAGGTTGGGATGAACACTGAAGCTTTCTTT. It codes for CASSRQVGMNTEAFF.

This clone has only a few counts. This sequence joins TRBV4-1 and TRBJ2-3; tentative D call: TRBD2 (5 bases). V was pared by 7 bases and J by 2 bases, with 13 bases between. This CDR3 has 14 residues. The germline V gene has CDR1 MGHRA and CDR2 YSYEKL. The CDR3 nucleotides are TGCGCCAGCACTCGTGCCGGGGACACAGATACGCAGTATTTT. Protein sequence: CASTRAGDTDTQYF.

The chain couples TRBV11-2 to TRBJ2-7; 10 bases align to TRBD1. CDR1 is SGHAT, CDR2 FQNNGV, per germline. This CDR3 contains 17 residues. With V trimmed by 1 base and J by 2 bases, 8 bases remained unmatched. CDR3 amino acids: CASSLGFGGQGTYEQYF. CDR3 bases: TGTGCCAGCAGCTTAGGGTTCGGGGGACAGGGGACCTACGAGCAGTACTTC.

This clone was seen only once. The chain carries TRBV11-2 and TRBJ2-4; 7 nucleotides align to TRBD1. The CDR3 contains 18 residues. The V segment lost 4 bases and the J segment 0 bases; nucleotides outside the gene matches: 12. Germline values: CDR1 SGHAT, CDR2 FQNNGV. In DNA, the CDR3 is TGTGCCAGCAGCTCTTGGACAGGTGGGCTACTAGCCAAAAACATTCAGTACTTC. Translated, it gives CASSSWTGGLLAKNIQYF.

A few counts support this clone. V gene TRBV9 combines with J gene TRBJ1-6; 8 nucleotides line up with TRBD1. This CDR3 contains 14 residues. J was trimmed by 12 bases and V by 3 bases; bases with no gene match: 8. From germline, CDR1 is SGDLS and CDR2 YYNGEE. This chain's CDR3 is CASSAGTGREPLHF. CDR3 sequence (DNA): TGTGCCAGCAGCGCCGGGACAGGCCGGGAACCCCTCCACTTT.

V usage is TRBV5-6 and J usage is TRBJ1-3; D unresolved. This CDR3 spans 14 amino acids. With 1 base removed from V and 3 bases from J, the gap between germline ends came to 8 bases. Germline CDR1 SGHDT, CDR2 YYEEEE. The CDR3 region has the DNA TGTGCCAGCAGCTTGCTCGTGGGTGGAAACACCATATATTTT. This translates into CASSLLVGGNTIYF.

This chain connects TRBV9 to TRBJ2-1; weak D call: TRBD2 (6 bases). The V end lost 0 bases, the J end lost 9 bases, and 16 bases lay between the germline ends. Germline values: CDR1 SGDLS, CDR2 YYNGEE. The CDR3 has 15 amino acids. The CDR3 sequence: CASSVVSGAAFEQFF. Written as DNA, the CDR3 is TGTGCCAGCAGCGTAGTTTCGGGAGCCGCTTTTGAGCAGTTCTTC.

The V gene is TRBV29-1, the J gene TRBJ2-7, with TRBD1 identical over 7 bases. The J segment lost 3 bases and the V segment lost 6 bases, leaving 8 bases of the junction unmatched. The CDR3 totals 13 residues. The germline gives CDR1 SQVTM, CDR2 ANQGSEA. DNA for the CDR3: TGCAGCGTGATATACAGGGGTCACTACGAGCAGTACTTC. As protein: CSVIYRGHYEQYF.

V and J are TRBV9 and TRBJ1-2; the match to TRBD1 covers 7 bases. CDR1 and CDR2 from the germline V gene are SGDLS and YYNGEE. With 4 bases clipped from V and 4 bases from J, the junction kept 13 bases outside the gene matches. The CDR3 runs 16 residues. The CDR3 here is CASSPIGTGEIYGYTF. CDR3 nucleotides: TGTGCCAGCAGCCCTATCGGCACAGGGGAGATCTATGGCTACACCTTC.

The chain couples TRBV20-1 to TRBJ2-1; D is uncertain. V was clipped by 4 bases and J by 11 bases, with 12 bases between them. CDR1 is DFQATT, CDR2 SNEGSKA, per germline (reference sequence). The CDR3 has 11 residues. The DNA for the CDR3 is TGCAGTGCTAACACGTGGGAACAGCAGTTCTTC. Amino acids: CSANTWEQQFF.

The chain uses TRBV11-3 and TRBJ2-3; no definite D call. Germline V gene data show CDR1 as SGHNT and CDR2 as YENEEA. This CDR3 has 13 amino acids. The V gene lost 3 bases and the J gene lost 3 bases, with 7 bases spanning the gap. CDR3 amino acids: CASSFDTTDTQYF. CDR3 nucleotide sequence: TGTGCCAGCAGCTTCGACACTACAGATACGCAGTATTTT.

This clone has only a few counts. The rearrangement joins TRBV4-1 to TRBJ1-1; a possible D gene is TRBD1 (5 bases). This CDR3 region has 12 residues. Germline V CDR1 and CDR2: MGHRA, YSYEKL. Trimming cost V 3 bases and J 10 bases, with 12 bases left between them. The CDR3 DNA is TGCGCCAGCAGCCACATAGGCCAGGGAGCTTTCTTT. Translating gives CASSHIGQGAFF.

The chain combines TRBV11-3 with TRBJ2-3, with 7 bases aligning to TRBD2. The CDR3 runs to 14 residues. Germline assignment: CDR1 SGHNT and CDR2 YENEEA. Trimming at V came to 5 bases and at J to 6 bases, leaving 8 bases not matched to a gene. CDR3 sequence reads: CASSRREGSDTQYF. The CDR3 nucleotides are TGTGCCAGCAGCCGTAGGGAGGGGTCGGATACGCAGTATTTT. The full variable domain, completed using reference TRBV11-3 and TRBJ2-3, is EAGVVQSPRYKIIEKKQPVAFWCNPISGHNTLYWYLQNLGQGPELLIRYENEEAVDDSQLPKDRFSAERLKGVDSTLKIQPAELGDSAVYLCASSRREGSDTQYFGPGTRLTVL.

This clone was seen a few times. The CDR3 coding sequence is TGCGCCAGCAGCTTGGTTGGCGGTGGATTGGCCCAGCATTTT. This translates into CASSLVGGGLAQHF. The chain carries TRBV5-1 and TRBJ1-5; D ambiguous. V was pared by 0 bases and J by 11 bases, with 15 bases between. There are 14 residues in the CDR3. Germline V CDR1 and CDR2: SGHRS, YFSETQ.

The rearrangement uses TRBV2 and TRBJ2-7; TRBD2 aligns across 9 bases. V lost 0 bases and J lost 3; bases outside the gene matches: 6. The CDR3 runs to 16 residues. CDR1 and CDR2 from the germline V gene are SNHLY and FYNNEI. CDR3 amino acids: CASSEAPPLAGYEQYF. In nucleotides, the CDR3 is TGTGCCAGCAGTGAAGCCCCCCCACTAGCGGGCTACGAGCAGTACTTC.

CDR3 coding DNA: TGTGCCAGCAGCGTAAAGGGCTGGCCTGGGGCCAACGTCCTGACTTTC. Translation: CASSVKGWPGANVLTF. The V call is TRBV7-2, the J call TRBJ2-6, with D uncertain. Deletions cut 5 bases from V and 2 bases from J, with 13 bases between. Looked up from germline, CDR1 is SGHTA and CDR2 is FQGNSA. This CDR3 region has 16 residues.

The chain recombines TRBV5-1 with TRBJ1-5, with 9 positions matching TRBD1. Germline CDR1 and CDR2: SGHRS and YFSETQ. Germline trimming cut 0 bases from V and 3 bases from J; bases unmatched to any gene: 16. This CDR3 has 20 residues. CDR3 sequence (DNA): TGCGCCAGCAGCTTGGCTACCGCTGGACAGGGGAACGGAAACAATCAGCCCCAGCATTTT. It yields the protein CASSLATAGQGNGNNQPQHF.

This chain uses TRBV19 with TRBJ2-7; D may be TRBD1 (6 bases). CDR3 length: 15 residues. V shed 2 bases and J shed 5 bases, with 16 bases lying between them. Germline V gene data show CDR1 as LNHDA and CDR2 as SQIVND (reference sequence). In DNA form, the CDR3 reads TGTGCCAGTAGTATACCTTCAGGGGAAAGGAACGAGCAGTACTTC. Translating it yields CASSIPSGERNEQYF.